The entry below gives a single T cell receptor (beta chain) sequence along with its context. The target antigen is unknown. CDR1 is SGHTA and CDR2 is FQGNSA in the germline V gene. The CDR3 contains 17 residues. Trimming removed 0 bases at V and 2 bases at J, with 17 bases between. This entry belongs to a study of glioma-infiltrating T cells after dendritic cell vaccination. Study at large: Glioblastoma patients came from Phase I and II dendritic cell vaccination trials. Study-level points and caveats: Few patients contributed both blood and tumor specimens.

The table came from immunoSEQ multiplex PCR; TCRdb's copy has only in-frame clones and leaves some out. The sample records tens of thousands of clones, approximately 90% being singletons. The sample here was blood, taken before dendritic cell vaccination. The chain uses TRBV7-2 and TRBJ2-7, with D maybe TRBD1 (5 bases). The TCR was taken from a human donor with glioblastoma. The CDR3 reads CASSLANQGNGAYEQYF. The CDR3 coding sequence is TGTGCCAGCAGCTTAGCCAATCAGGGAAACGGAGCCTACGAGCAGTACTTC.